The sequence of this TCR beta chain was determined in a study of blood T cell repertoires in COVID-19. For the study at large: PBMCs, B-cell-depleted T cells, or T cells provided the cDNA or gDNA that made up the material.

Generated by immunoSEQ multiplex PCR, the TCRdb table keeps only in-frame clones and is missing some. The sample consists of some 100,000 clones, 80% of them appearing once. This CDR3 is built from 13 residues. V was cut by 4 bases and J by 5 bases, with 11 bases left in between. Germline lookup yields CDR1 SGHTS and CDR2 YDEGEE. This sequence joins TRBV5-8 and TRBJ2-3; D unclear. The sequenced sample was peripheral blood. The receptor comes from a woman between 70 and 85 years old with acute or convalescent COVID-19. CDR3 loop: CASSKELGDTQYF. In DNA, the CDR3 is TGTGCCAGCAGCAAAGAACTTGGAGATACGCAGTATTTT.